Included here is one T cell receptor (beta chain) sequence, with context. Its target is not known. Trimming shortened V by 10 bases and J by 4 bases, and 20 bases separated the two germline ends. The CDR3 extends over 14 amino acids. CDR1 and CDR2 (germline): MNHEY, SVGAGI. Sequencing was performed with immunoSEQ multiplex PCR; in TCRdb, only in-frame clones are kept and a portion is missing. The data contain under 30,000 clones, more than 70% of them singletons. The sample belongs to a study of STAT5B mutations in CD4+ large granular lymphocyte leukemia. Findings and limits, study-wide: Compared with healthy controls (2/35), patient top clones favored TRBV06 (8/27).

The sequencing input was CD4+ T cells from blood buffy coats. The receptor was isolated from a human donor in good health. The chain recombines TRBV6-5 with TRBJ2-7, with D possibly matching TRBD2 (7 bases). The CDR3 spells CATAQGGAVYEQYF. In nucleotides, the CDR3 is TGTGCCACCGCTCAAGGGGGGGCCGTTTACGAGCAGTACTTC.